This T cell receptor (beta chain) was recorded in a study of blood T cell repertoires in COVID-19. About the research overall: The origin of the acute and convalescent COVID-19 samples was the United States, Italy and Spain. Sources were T cells, B-cell-depleted T cells, or PBMCs; the material itself was cDNA or gDNA.

Trimming removed 1 base from V and 8 bases from J, with 8 bases in between. The length of the CDR3 is 13 residues. Looked up from germline, CDR1 is SGHTA and CDR2 is FQGNSA. This clone was seen just once. How the authors handled the data: Reference gene primer amplification gave nucleated cell count estimates. Libraries were prepared by immunoSEQ multiplex PCR; TCRdb keeps only in-frame clonotypes and omits some of them. V, J and clone size derive from that table, while D and trimming were established from the DNA sequence. The repertoire holds about 220,000 clones, with 60% to 85% as singletons. Sequencing used peripheral blood. This sequence joins TRBV7-2 and TRBJ2-2, with D maybe TRBD1 (5 bases). This clonotype was sampled from a woman in her 70s with acute or convalescent COVID-19. The CDR3 coding sequence is TGTGCCAGCAGCTTAGAGGGGTGGGGGGAGCTGTTTTTT. Protein product: CASSLEGWGELFF.